This TCR beta chain was sequenced during a study of T cell changes during pregnancy in multiple sclerosis. Using immunoSEQ multiplex PCR, the repertoire was profiled, and TCRdb retains in-frame clones only, with some absent. The sample lists about 33,000 clones, approximately 91% seen once, with 2.5% to 3% in the top ten. CDR1 and CDR2 from the germline V gene are SGHAT and FQNNGV. The V gene lost 4 bases and the J gene lost 0 bases, with 13 bases spanning the gap. The CDR3 totals 15 residues. This rearrangement joins TRBV11-2 to TRBJ2-7; a possible D gene is TRBD1 (6 bases). The starting material was CD4+ T cells from peripheral blood mononuclear cells, obtained in the third trimester of pregnancy. The receptor was derived from a female donor in good health, enrolled as a control in a pregnancy study. The CDR3 region is CASSSEGVYSYEQYF. CDR3 DNA: TGTGCCAGCAGCTCCGAGGGGGTCTACTCCTACGAGCAGTACTTC.